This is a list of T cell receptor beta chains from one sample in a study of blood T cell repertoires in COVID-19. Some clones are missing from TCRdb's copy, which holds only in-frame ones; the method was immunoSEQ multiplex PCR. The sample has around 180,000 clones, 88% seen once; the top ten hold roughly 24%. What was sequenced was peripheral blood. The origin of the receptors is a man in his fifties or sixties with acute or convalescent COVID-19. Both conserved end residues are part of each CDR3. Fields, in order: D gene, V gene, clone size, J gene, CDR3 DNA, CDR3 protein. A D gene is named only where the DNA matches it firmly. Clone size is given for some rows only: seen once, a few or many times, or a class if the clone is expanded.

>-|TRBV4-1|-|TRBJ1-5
TGCGCCAGCAGCCAAGATTGGGGCGGCAATCAGCCCCAGCATTTT
CASSQDWGGNQPQHF
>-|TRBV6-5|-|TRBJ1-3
TGTGCCAGCACCTACAGCCGTGGAAACACCATATATTTT
CASTYSRGNTIYF
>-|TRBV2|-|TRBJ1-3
TGTGCCAGCAGGCTCAGGGGAATAGGAAACACCATATATTTT
CASRLRGIGNTIYF
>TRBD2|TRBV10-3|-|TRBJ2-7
TGTGCCATCAGGCGACTAGCGGGAGCGGACGAGCAGTACTTC
CAIRRLAGADEQYF
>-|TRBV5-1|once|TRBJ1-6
TGCGCCAGCAGCTTGACCGACTTTGGTTCACCCCTCCACTTT
CASSLTDFGSPLHF
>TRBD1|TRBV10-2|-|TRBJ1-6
TGCGCCAGCAGCCGTCCGGACAGGAGATATTCACCCCTCCACTTT
CASSRPDRRYSPLHF
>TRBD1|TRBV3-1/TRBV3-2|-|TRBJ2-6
TGTGCCAGCAGCCGATACCGGGACAGGTACTCTGGGGCCAACGTCCTGACTTTC
CASSRYRDRYSGANVLTF
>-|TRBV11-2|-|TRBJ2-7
TGTGCCAGCAGCTGGCAAACATCAGGTTTTTACGAGCAGTACTTC
CASSWQTSGFYEQYF
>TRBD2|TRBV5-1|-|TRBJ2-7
TGCGCCAGCAGCTTGACTAGCGGTCCCTACGAGCAGTACTTC
CASSLTSGPYEQYF
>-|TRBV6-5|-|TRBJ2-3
TGTGCCAGCAGCCCACAGGGCGCAGATACGCAGTATTTT
CASSPQGADTQYF
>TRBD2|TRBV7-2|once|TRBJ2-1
TGTGCCAGCAGCTTGGGACTAGGGGGATTTAATGAGCAGTTCTTC
CASSLGLGGFNEQFF
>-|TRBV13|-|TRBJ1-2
TGTGCCAGCAGCCCGGGACTTGGCTATGGCTACACCTTC
CASSPGLGYGYTF
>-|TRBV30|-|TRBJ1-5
TGTGCCTGGGGCCCTAAGGGGATTAAACAGCCCCAGCATTTT
CAWGPKGIKQPQHF
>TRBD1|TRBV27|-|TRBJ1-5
TGTGCCAGCAGTTCCTCGACAGGGACCCCTTATAGCAATCAGCCCCAGCATTTT
CASSSSTGTPYSNQPQHF
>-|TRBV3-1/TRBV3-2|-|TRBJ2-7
TGTGCCAGCAGCCAGGGCCAGACAGGAACCTCCTACGAGCAGTACTTC
CASSQGQTGTSYEQYF
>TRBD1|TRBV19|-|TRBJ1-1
TGTGCCAGTAGTGTCAGGGGGGCTGAAGCTTTCTTT
CASSVRGAEAFF
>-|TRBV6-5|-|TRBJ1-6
TGTGCCAGCAGAACGACAGGCTATAATTCACCCCTCCACTTT
CASRTTGYNSPLHF
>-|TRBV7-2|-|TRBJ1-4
TGTGCCAGCAGCTTAAGAACAGGGAGGGGTGAAAAACTGTTTTTT
CASSLRTGRGEKLFF
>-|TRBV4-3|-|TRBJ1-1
TGCGCCAGCAGCCAAGCCTGGGCGTCAAACACTGAAGCTTTCTTT
CASSQAWASNTEAFF
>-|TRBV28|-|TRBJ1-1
TGTGCCAGCAGTTCGAGCTTCTCTGAAGCTTTCTTT
CASSSSFSEAFF
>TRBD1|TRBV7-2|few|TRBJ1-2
TGTGCCAGCAGCTTTGACAGGGTGCGTAGCTACACCTTC
CASSFDRVRSYTF
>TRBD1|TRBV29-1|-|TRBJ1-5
TGCAGCGTGACAGGGGGCTGGGGTCAGCCCCAGCATTTT
CSVTGGWGQPQHF
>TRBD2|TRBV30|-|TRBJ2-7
TGTGCCTGGAGTCCCAGACTAGCGGGATCCGTGGGCGAGCAGTACTTC
CAWSPRLAGSVGEQYF
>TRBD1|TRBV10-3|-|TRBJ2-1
TGTGCCACCCAGGGACAGAGGGCCTACAATGAGCAGTTCTTC
CATQGQRAYNEQFF
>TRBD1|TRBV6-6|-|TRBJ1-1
TGTGCCAGCAGTAAGGGACAGCTGAACACTGAAGCTTTCTTT
CASSKGQLNTEAFF
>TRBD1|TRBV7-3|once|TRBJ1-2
TGTGCCAGCAGCTTACCCGGGACAGGGTTTGGCTACACCTTC
CASSLPGTGFGYTF
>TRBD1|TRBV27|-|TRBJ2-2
TGTGCCAGCAGGAGGGACAGGGGCACCGGGGAGCTGTTTTTT
CASRRDRGTGELFF